The source of this TCR beta chain is a study of cytomegalovirus exposure and HLA in healthy donors. General study points: Some TCR beta chains (approximately 180 of them) were listed as cytomegalovirus-associated.

Germline assignment: CDR1 SGHAT and CDR2 FQNNGV. The CDR3 totals 17 residues. V dropped 5 bases and J dropped 0 bases, with 17 bases sitting between them. The PCR contained 60 Vbeta and 13 Jbeta primers. Only in-frame clones appear in the TCRdb table, and some are missing; sequencing was by immunoSEQ multiplex PCR. The sample records roughly 80,000 clones, approximately 80% being singletons. A word on this clone: Antigen unknown.

Sequenced input: PBMCs. The gene calls are TRBV11-2 and TRBJ1-3, with D possibly matching TRBD1 (6 bases). The clonotype originates from a man aged 35-49 years in good health and CMV-seronegative. The CDR3 loop reads CASSLRQAGYSGNTIYF. CDR3 nucleotide sequence: TGTGCCAGCAGCCTAAGACAGGCCGGTTACTCTGGAAACACCATATATTTT.